This passage covers 29 T cell receptor beta chains from one sample sequenced in a study of shared clonotypes between healthy human individuals. Sequencing was performed with immunoSEQ multiplex PCR; in TCRdb, only in-frame clones are kept and a portion is missing. The table lists roughly 2.2 million clones, about nine tenths of them singletons, with 0.3% to 0.4% in the top ten. The sequenced sample was naive CD4+ T cells from PBMCs. As to subset: CD45RA+ positively selected. Every receptor here comes from a man aged 18 to 29 in good health. Some clones in this sample may be carry-over from other donors' samples.

The chain recombines TRBV19 with TRBJ1-1; TRBD1 aligns across 7 bases. Trimming took 3 bases from V and 1 from J; bases not matched to a gene: 5. The CDR3 is 15 amino acids. CDR1 LNHDA and CDR2 SQIVND come from the germline V gene (reference sequence). The CDR3 loop reads CASSMPGGANTEAFF. CDR3 sequence (DNA): TGTGCCAGTAGTATGCCAGGGGGAGCGAACACTGAAGCTTTCTTT.

The rearrangement links TRBV6-1 to TRBJ2-7, with 7 bases lining up with TRBD1. Germline assignment: CDR1 MNHNS and CDR2 SASEGT. This CDR3 spans 14 amino acids. Unmatched junction bases numbered 4, after V lost 4 bases and J lost 1 base. Here the CDR3 DNA reads TGTGCCAGCAGTGCCCGGACAGGTTCCTACGAGCAGTACTTC. It translates to CASSARTGSYEQYF.

This chain links TRBV5-1 with TRBJ2-1; 10 positions agree with TRBD2. The CDR3 is 18 residues long. The germline CDR1 and CDR2 sequences are SGHRS and YFSETQ. J lost 7 bases, V lost 4 bases, and 17 bases had no gene match. CDR3 region: CASSPSASGRHFRNEQFF. CDR3 coding DNA: TGCGCCAGCAGCCCCTCCGCTAGCGGGAGACACTTTAGAAATGAGCAGTTCTTC.

The chain joins TRBV4-3 to TRBJ2-7; 7 bases match TRBD1. V dropped 3 bases and J dropped 2; count of bases not matched to a gene: 4. This CDR3 spans 14 amino acids. The germline V gene encodes CDR1 LGHNA and CDR2 YSLEER. The CDR3 loop reads CASSQDRTTYEQYF. The CDR3 bases are TGCGCCAGCAGCCAGGACAGGACCACCTACGAGCAGTACTTC.

This sequence joins TRBV15 and TRBJ1-2; a weak D match, TRBD1 (5 bases). Per the germline V gene, CDR1 is LNHNV and CDR2 is YYDKDF (reference sequence). Trimming took off 0 bases at V and 7 bases at J, with 12 bases between the two ends. The CDR3 consists of 14 residues. For the CDR3, the DNA is TGTGCCACCAGCAGAGAGGTGTCGGGGGTTGGCTACACCTTC. Its protein product is CATSREVSGVGYTF.

The chain links TRBV28 to TRBJ2-3, with D tentatively TRBD2 (7 bases). The CDR3 is made up of 14 amino acids. Germline values: CDR1 MDHEN, CDR2 SYDVKM. The CDR3 region is CATSEGGSTDTQYF. The CDR3, as DNA: TGTGCTACTAGCGAAGGGGGGAGCACAGATACGCAGTATTTT.

This clone was seen once. The chain uses TRBV6-5 and TRBJ2-7, with TRBD1 matching 11 bases. Germline CDR1 and CDR2: MNHEY and SVGAGI. Trimming took 8 bases from V and 6 from J; bases not matched to a gene: 12. The length of the CDR3 is 15 residues. CDR3 sequence reads: CASAVPGTGGGEQYF. In DNA, the CDR3 is TGTGCCAGCGCCGTACCCGGGACAGGGGGTGGCGAGCAGTACTTC.

The gene calls are TRBV11-3 and TRBJ2-1; 8 nucleotides line up with TRBD1. The junction had 5 bases not matched to a gene; V was cut back by 5 bases and J by 5 bases. The CDR3 has 14 residues. Looked up from germline, CDR1 is SGHNT and CDR2 is YENEEA. As DNA, the CDR3 is TGTGCCAGCAGCCATCGACAGGGGAACAATGAGCAGTTCTTC. This encodes CASSHRQGNNEQFF.

The chain combines TRBV28 with TRBJ1-5; D remains ambiguous. This CDR3 is 16 amino acids long. V gave up 6 bases and J gave up 0 bases, with 15 bases separating them. Germline values: CDR1 MDHEN, CDR2 SYDVKM. CDR3 amino acids: CASRPRRLTSNQPQHF. The DNA of the CDR3 is TGTGCCAGCAGACCACGCCGCCTGACTAGCAATCAGCCCCAGCATTTT. Full variable domain (outside the CDR3, taken from reference TRBV28 and TRBJ1-5): DVKVTQSSRYLVKRTGEKVFLECVQDMDHENMFWYRQDPGLGLRLIYFSYDVKMKEKGDIPEGYSVSREKKERFSLILESASTNQTSMYLCASRPRRLTSNQPQHFGDGTRLSIL.

This chain connects TRBV19 to TRBJ2-3, with D possibly matching TRBD2 (6 bases). CDR1 and CDR2 (germline): LNHDA, SQIVND (reference sequence). Trimming pared 7 bases from V and 6 bases from J, leaving 17 bases between. This CDR3 has 14 residues. The CDR3 protein is CASNNGAGRDTQYF. The CDR3 bases are TGTGCCAGTAATAATGGGGCGGGGCGTGATACGCAGTATTTT.

The chain joins TRBV5-4 to TRBJ2-1; 8 bases align to TRBD1. The germline gives CDR1 SGHNT, CDR2 YYREEE (reference sequence). The CDR3 is made up of 14 amino acids. J lost 4 bases, V lost 1 base, and 1 base had no gene match. The CDR3 DNA sequence: TGTGCCAGCAGCTTGCAGGGGGCATACAATGAGCAGTTCTTC. It translates to CASSLQGAYNEQFF.

On this clone: The identical CDR3 is also encoded by other nucleotide sequences in the sample. The chain joins TRBV7-3 to TRBJ2-3, with TRBD1 identical over 10 bases. The CDR3 has 15 amino acids. V lost 4 bases to trimming and J lost 1 base; unmatched junction nucleotides: 2. Germline CDR1 and CDR2: SGHTA and FQGTGA. In DNA form, the CDR3 reads TGTGCCAGCAGCTCGACAGGGGGCGGCACAGATACGCAGTATTTT. Protein sequence: CASSSTGGGTDTQYF.

The chain couples TRBV10-3 to TRBJ2-7; 8 bases align to TRBD1. From germline, CDR1 is ENHRY and CDR2 SYGVKD. J was trimmed by 0 bases and V by 9 bases; bases with no gene match: 1. The CDR3 sequence is 12 residues long. CDR3 region: CAIQGDSYEQYF. The CDR3 bases are TGTGCCATACAGGGGGACTCCTACGAGCAGTACTTC.

CDR3 sequence (DNA): TGTGCCAGCTCACAGGGACAGGAAACAGATACGCAGTATTTT. It encodes CASSQGQETDTQYF. The chain is built from TRBV18 and TRBJ2-3, with 8 bases matching TRBD1. V trimming: 4 bases; J trimming: 3 bases; junction bases outside the gene matches: 3. The CDR3 spans 14 residues. Germline V CDR1 and CDR2: KGHSH, LQKENI. Using reference TRBV18 and TRBJ2-3 for the parts outside the CDR3, the full variable domain is NAGVMQNPRHLVRRRGQEARLRCSPMKGHSHVYWYRQLPEEGLKFMVYLQKENIIDESGMPKERFSAEFPKEGPSILRIQQVVRGDSAAYFCASSQGQETDTQYFGPGTRLTVL.

This clone was observed a handful of times. The genes are TRBV10-3 and TRBJ1-5; D unresolved. This CDR3 region has 11 residues. Germline V gene data show CDR1 as ENHRY and CDR2 as SYGVKD. V gave up 2 bases and J gave up 13 bases, with 9 bases separating them. CDR3 nucleotide sequence: TGTGCCATCAGTGAGAATGGCATACAGCATTTT. The encoded protein is CAISENGIQHF.

The V and J genes are TRBV5-1 and TRBJ2-1; TRBD1 agrees at 9 bases. This CDR3 is built from 14 residues. Trimming cost V 5 bases and J 9 bases; bases outside gene matches: 9. Germline CDR1 and CDR2: SGHRS and YFSETQ. CDR3 sequence (DNA): TGCGCCAGCAGTCTCGACCCGACAGGGGGTGAGCAGTTCTTC. Protein product: CASSLDPTGGEQFF.

Worth noting for this clone: Other DNA sequences within the sample encode an identical CDR3. The chain carries TRBV7-6 and TRBJ1-5, with 9 bases matching TRBD1. V was pared by 1 base and J by 4 bases, with 2 bases of the junction left unmatched. This CDR3 comprises 15 residues. Germline V gene lookup returns CDR1 SGHVS and CDR2 FNYEAQ. CDR3 protein: CASSLEGQGNQPQHF. In DNA, the CDR3 is TGTGCCAGCAGCTTAGAGGGACAGGGTAATCAGCCCCAGCATTTT.

The chain employs TRBV25-1 and TRBJ2-7; TRBD1 is a possible D gene (5 bases). Trimming pared 1 base from V and 5 bases from J, leaving 15 bases between. In germline, CDR1 is MGHDK, CDR2 SYGVNS. The CDR3 is 15 amino acids. DNA for the CDR3: TGTGCCAGCAGTGAATCAAGGGCAGGGCTACACGAGCAGTACTTC. Its translation: CASSESRAGLHEQYF.

CDR3 protein: CASSGLGRTGDGYTF. CDR3 DNA sequence: TGTGCCAGCAGCGGCTTGGGCCGGACAGGGGACGGCTACACCTTC. The rearrangement links TRBV9 to TRBJ1-2; TRBD1 matches at 9 bases. This CDR3 contains 15 residues. Trimming cost V 3 bases and J 8 bases; bases outside gene matches: 11. Germline loops: CDR1 SGDLS, CDR2 YYNGEE.

The CDR3 nucleotides read TGTGCCAGCAGCCAAGAGGGGGGGACAGGGAGTGGCTACACCTTC. Translating it yields CASSQEGGTGSGYTF. V is TRBV7-2 and J is TRBJ1-2, with 9 bases fitting TRBD1. The J segment lost 7 bases and the V segment lost 5 bases, leaving 11 bases of the junction unmatched. The CDR3 extends over 15 amino acids. Looked up from germline, CDR1 is SGHTA and CDR2 is FQGNSA.

This rearrangement joins TRBV5-1 to TRBJ1-5; D is perhaps TRBD1 (5 bases). The CDR3 runs 15 residues. Germline lookup yields CDR1 SGHRS and CDR2 YFSETQ. The V and J ends lost 0 bases and 3 bases respectively, with 10 bases between them. The chain's CDR3 is CASSLGDGPNQPQHF. CDR3 sequence (DNA): TGCGCCAGCAGCTTGGGGGACGGACCCAATCAGCCCCAGCATTTT.

This clone has more than one count but fewer than ten. Distinct nucleotide sequences in the sample also encode this CDR3. The chain joins TRBV2 to TRBJ1-1, with D unresolved. Germline CDR1 is SNHLY and CDR2 is FYNNEI. Trimming cost V 1 base and J 0 bases, with 6 bases left between them. The CDR3 has 14 amino acids. CDR3 in amino acids: CASSEGRLNTEAFF. The CDR3 DNA reads as TGTGCCAGCAGTGAAGGGAGACTGAACACTGAAGCTTTCTTT.

The CDR3 loop is CASSLRLREDTEAFF. CDR3 sequence (DNA): TGCGCCAGCAGCTTGAGGCTGAGGGAGGACACTGAAGCTTTCTTT. The rearrangement uses TRBV5-1 and TRBJ1-1; D gene ambiguous. Between the trimmed V and J ends, which lost 1 base and 3 bases, there was a span of 13 bases. In germline, CDR1 is SGHRS, CDR2 YFSETQ. The CDR3 totals 15 residues.

This chain connects TRBV20-1 to TRBJ1-5; D remains unclear. The CDR3 is made up of 11 amino acids. CDR1 DFQATT and CDR2 SNEGSKA come from the germline V gene (reference sequence). Trimming removed 5 bases from V and 6 bases from J, with 8 bases in between. The CDR3 protein is CSAAGAQPQHF. The CDR3 DNA reads as TGCAGTGCTGCGGGTGCTCAGCCCCAGCATTTT.

The gene calls are TRBV15 and TRBJ2-7; tentative D call: TRBD2 (6 bases). Deletions cut 5 bases from V and 4 bases from J, with 18 bases between. The CDR3 runs 15 residues. CDR1 LNHNV and CDR2 YYDKDF come from the germline V gene (reference sequence). CDR3 in DNA: TGTGCCACCAGCGGGAGACTAGTCTCCCCTTACGAGCAGTACTTC. This sequence encodes CATSGRLVSPYEQYF.

The V and J genes are TRBV6-5 and TRBJ1-1, with D maybe TRBD1 (5 bases). Germline values: CDR1 MNHEY, CDR2 SVGAGI. The CDR3 contains 15 residues. V was clipped by 2 bases and J by 3 bases, with 13 bases between them. CDR3 nucleotide sequence: TGTGCCAGCAGTTACGGACTGCCGGGGGACACTGAAGCTTTCTTT. Amino acid sequence: CASSYGLPGDTEAFF.

This sequence joins TRBV30 and TRBJ2-1, with D perhaps TRBD1 (6 bases). CDR3 length: 15 amino acids. Germline V lookup: CDR1 GTSNPN, CDR2 SVGIG (reference sequence). Trimming shortened V by 5 bases and J by 3 bases, and 17 bases separated the two germline ends. DNA for the CDR3: TGTGCCTGGGGTAAAAGGGGGTTTGGCTACAATGAGCAGTTCTTC. Its translation is CAWGKRGFGYNEQFF.

The V call is TRBV7-6, the J call TRBJ2-2; D is ambiguous. Germline V gives CDR1 SGHVS, CDR2 FNYEAQ. This CDR3 is 13 amino acids long. With 5 bases removed from V and 3 bases from J, the gap between germline ends came to 7 bases. In nucleotides, the CDR3 is TGTGCCAGCAGCCGAGACTACACCGGGGAGCTGTTTTTT. Its protein is CASSRDYTGELFF.

The rearrangement uses TRBV4-2 and TRBJ2-7; TRBD2 matches 10 bases. Germline lookup yields CDR1 LGHNA and CDR2 YNFKEQ. V shed 1 base, J shed 4 bases, and the junction held 7 bases outside the gene matches. The CDR3 is 16 residues long. CDR3 protein: CASSQVASGSRYEQYF. The CDR3 coding sequence is TGTGCCAGCAGCCAAGTCGCTAGCGGGAGCCGGTACGAGCAGTACTTC.